Each of the 11 T cell receptor beta chains below was sequenced from the same sample in a study of cytomegalovirus exposure and HLA in healthy donors. Amplification used 60 Vbeta primers and 13 Jbeta primers. Sequencing was performed with immunoSEQ multiplex PCR; in TCRdb, only in-frame clones are kept and a portion is missing. There are approximately 120,000 clones in the sample; over 75% occur only once, and about a tenth lies in the top ten. Sequencing input: PBMCs. The source is a man aged 40-50 years in good health and CMV-seropositive.

This chain connects TRBV18 to TRBJ1-1; possibly TRBD1 for D (5 bases). The V gene's germline CDR1 is KGHSH and CDR2 LQKENI. V lost 2 bases and J lost 4, with 14 bases in between. The CDR3 has 15 amino acids. CDR3 nucleotide sequence: TGTGCCAGCTCACCAGGGGGTGGACTAAGCACTGAAGCTTTCTTT. Residues: CASSPGGGLSTEAFF. Together with reference TRBV18 and TRBJ1-1, the CDR3 gives the full variable domain: NAGVMQNPRHLVRRRGQEARLRCSPMKGHSHVYWYRQLPEEGLKFMVYLQKENIIDESGMPKERFSAEFPKEGPSILRIQQVVRGDSAAYFCASSPGGGLSTEAFFGQGTRLTVV.

About this clone itself: At one of its ends the junction is not consistent with the germline gene, which may arise from a read error. The CDR3 bases are TGTGCTAGCAGCCAGGGGGCGGCCACTGAAGCTTTCTTT. Translating gives CASSQGAATEAFF. The chain couples TRBV7-7 to TRBJ1-1; TRBD1 aligns across 8 bases. Per the germline V gene, CDR1 is SSHAT and CDR2 is FNYEAQ (reference sequence). The CDR3 runs 13 residues. Full variable domain (outside the CDR3, taken from reference TRBV7-7 and TRBJ1-1): GAGVSQSPRYKVTKRGQDVTLRCDPISSHATLYWYQQALGQGPEFLTYFNYEAQPDKSGLPSDRFSAERPEGSISTLTIQRTEQRDSAMYRCASSQGAATEAFFGQGTRLTVV.

The V gene is TRBV5-1, the J gene TRBJ2-1; TRBD2 matches 10 bases. Trimming cost V 2 bases and J 0 bases; bases outside gene matches: 2. The germline gives CDR1 SGHRS, CDR2 YFSETQ. This CDR3 region has 16 residues. CDR3 sequence (DNA): TGCGCCAGCAGCTTATCTAGCGGGGGCTCCTACAATGAGCAGTTCTTC. Translated, it gives CASSLSSGGSYNEQFF.

The CDR3 loop reads CAWAGTGNPGELFF. CDR3 coding DNA: TGTGCCTGGGCCGGGACAGGAAACCCCGGGGAGCTGTTTTTT. This sequence joins TRBV30 and TRBJ2-2; 8 bases line up with TRBD1. Germline V gives CDR1 GTSNPN, CDR2 SVGIG (reference sequence). The trim removed 5 bases at V and 6 bases at J, leaving 8 bases unmatched. The CDR3 is made up of 14 amino acids.

The rearrangement links TRBV7-2 to TRBJ2-1, with TRBD2 matching over 8 bases. Unmatched junction bases numbered 7, after V lost 1 base and J lost 5 bases. The germline CDR1 and CDR2 sequences are SGHTA and FQGNSA. This CDR3 comprises 16 residues. The CDR3 here is CASSLGWAGGDNEQFF. CDR3 coding DNA: TGTGCCAGCAGCTTAGGGTGGGCGGGGGGTGACAATGAGCAGTTCTTC.

This clone was seen just once. The rearrangement links TRBV5-4 to TRBJ2-2; 7 nucleotides agree with TRBD2. Trimming took 6 bases from V and 0 from J; bases not matched to a gene: 11. The length of the CDR3 is 17 residues. In germline, CDR1 is SGHNT, CDR2 YYREEE (reference sequence). CDR3 sequence (DNA): TGTGCCAGCACCCCGTGGGTGGGGGGGACGAACACCGGGGAGCTGTTTTTT. The encoded protein is CASTPWVGGTNTGELFF. The whole variable domain, remainder taken from reference TRBV5-4 and TRBJ2-2, is ETGVTQSPTHLIKTRGQQVTLRCSSQSGHNTVSWYQQALGQGPQFIFQYYREEENGRGNFPPRFSGLQFPNYSSELNVNALELDDSALYLCASTPWVGGTNTGELFFGEGSRLTVL.

This chain uses TRBV7-2 with TRBJ1-5; D is unclear. The V gene's germline CDR1 is SGHTA and CDR2 FQGNSA. This CDR3 region has 16 residues. Trimming took 5 bases from V and 4 from J, leaving 18 bases between them. Here the CDR3 reads CASSPRPAGRNQPQHF. The CDR3, as DNA: TGTGCCAGCAGCCCCCGCCCGGCAGGCCGAAATCAGCCCCAGCATTTT.

This CDR3 reads CASSPRQGKYIGELFF. CDR3 coding DNA: TGTGCCAGCTCACCACGACAGGGAAAGTACATCGGGGAGCTGTTTTTT. The chain is built from TRBV18 and TRBJ2-2; 7 bases align to TRBD1. This CDR3 is built from 16 residues. Germline V CDR1 and CDR2: KGHSH, LQKENI. After removal of 1 base from V and 7 bases from J, the junction contained 9 bases not matched to a gene.

J is TRBJ2-5 and V is TRBV5-1; 9 nucleotides line up with TRBD1. Germline CDR1 and CDR2: SGHRS and YFSETQ. The junction had 13 bases not matched to a gene; V was cut back by 4 bases and J by 0 bases. The CDR3 extends over 18 amino acids. The CDR3 loop reads CASSLQLGTGMYQETQYF. The CDR3 DNA reads TGCGCCAGCAGCCTCCAGCTGGGGACAGGGATGTACCAAGAGACCCAGTACTTC.

The chain employs TRBV5-5 and TRBJ2-3; possible D gene TRBD2, 5 bases. Between the trimmed V and J ends, which lost 4 bases and 1 base, there was a span of 16 bases. The CDR3 spans 16 residues. Per germline, CDR1 SGHKS and CDR2 YYEKEE (reference sequence). In nucleotides, the CDR3 is TGTGCCAGCAGCCCACCCGCGGGCAGGCGCACAGATACGCAGTATTTT. Protein product: CASSPPAGRRTDTQYF.

This clone was recorded only once. V gene TRBV7-9 combines with J gene TRBJ2-5, with TRBD2 matching over 11 bases. The CDR3 length is 15 residues. Unmatched junction bases numbered 1, after V lost 0 bases and J lost 4 bases. Germline V gives CDR1 SEHNR, CDR2 FQNEAQ (reference sequence). The CDR3 DNA reads TGTGCCAGCAGCTTAGCGCTAGCGGGGGGAGAGACCCAGTACTTC. Translating it yields CASSLALAGGETQYF.